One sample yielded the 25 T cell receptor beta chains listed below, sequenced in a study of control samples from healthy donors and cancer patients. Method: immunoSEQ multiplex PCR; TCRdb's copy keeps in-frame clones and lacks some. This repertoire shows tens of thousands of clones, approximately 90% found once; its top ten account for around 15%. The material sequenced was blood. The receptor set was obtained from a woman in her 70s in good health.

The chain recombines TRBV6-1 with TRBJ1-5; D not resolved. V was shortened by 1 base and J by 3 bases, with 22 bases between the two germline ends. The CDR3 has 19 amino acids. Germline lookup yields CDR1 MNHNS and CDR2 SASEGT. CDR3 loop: CASSEEIFVAGQHNQPQHF. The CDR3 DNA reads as TGTGCCAGCAGTGAAGAGATTTTCGTAGCGGGTCAGCACAATCAGCCCCAGCATTTT.

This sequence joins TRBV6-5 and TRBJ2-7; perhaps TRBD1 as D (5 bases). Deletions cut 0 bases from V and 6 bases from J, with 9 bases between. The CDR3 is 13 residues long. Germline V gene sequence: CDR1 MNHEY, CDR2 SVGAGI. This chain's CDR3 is CASSYSRVGEQYF. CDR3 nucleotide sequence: TGTGCCAGCAGTTACTCCAGGGTAGGCGAGCAGTACTTC.

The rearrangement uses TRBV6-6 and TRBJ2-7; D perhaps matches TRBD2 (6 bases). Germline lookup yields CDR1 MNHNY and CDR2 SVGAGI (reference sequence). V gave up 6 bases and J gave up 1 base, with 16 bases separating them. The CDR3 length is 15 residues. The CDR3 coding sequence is TGTGCCAGCAGGTATCTAGCGCTCAAGTCCTACGAGCAGTACTTC. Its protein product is CASRYLALKSYEQYF.

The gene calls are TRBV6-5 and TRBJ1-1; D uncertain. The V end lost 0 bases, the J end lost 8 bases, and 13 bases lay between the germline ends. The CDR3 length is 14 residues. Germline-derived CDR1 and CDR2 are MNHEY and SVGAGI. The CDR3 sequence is CASSYSRIGQEAFF. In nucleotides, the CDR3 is TGTGCCAGCAGTTACTCGAGGATTGGGCAAGAAGCTTTCTTT.

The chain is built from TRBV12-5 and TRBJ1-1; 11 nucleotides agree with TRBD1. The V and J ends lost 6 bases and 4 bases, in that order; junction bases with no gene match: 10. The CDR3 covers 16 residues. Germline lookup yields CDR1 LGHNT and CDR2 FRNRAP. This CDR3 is CASGPSGGTGGTEAFF. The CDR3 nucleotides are TGTGCTAGTGGCCCCTCAGGGGGGACAGGGGGCACTGAAGCTTTCTTT.

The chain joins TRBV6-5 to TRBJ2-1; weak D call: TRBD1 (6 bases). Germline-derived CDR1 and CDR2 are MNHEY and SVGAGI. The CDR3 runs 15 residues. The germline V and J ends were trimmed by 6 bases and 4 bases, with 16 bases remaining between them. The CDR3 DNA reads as TGTGCCAGCAGCCTGGGCAGGGGTACGTACAATGAGCAGTTCTTC. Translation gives CASSLGRGTYNEQFF.

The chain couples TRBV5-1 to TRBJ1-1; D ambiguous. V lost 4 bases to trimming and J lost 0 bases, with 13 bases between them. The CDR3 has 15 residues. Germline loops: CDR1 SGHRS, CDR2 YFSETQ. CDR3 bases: TGCGCCAGCAGCGAAGTACAGAGCATGAACACTGAAGCTTTCTTT. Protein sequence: CASSEVQSMNTEAFF.

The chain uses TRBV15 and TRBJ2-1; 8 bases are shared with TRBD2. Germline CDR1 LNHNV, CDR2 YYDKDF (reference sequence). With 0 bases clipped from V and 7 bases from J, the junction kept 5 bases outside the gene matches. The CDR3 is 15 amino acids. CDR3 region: CATSRDSGTYNEQFF. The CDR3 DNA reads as TGTGCCACCAGCAGAGATAGCGGGACGTATAATGAGCAGTTCTTC.

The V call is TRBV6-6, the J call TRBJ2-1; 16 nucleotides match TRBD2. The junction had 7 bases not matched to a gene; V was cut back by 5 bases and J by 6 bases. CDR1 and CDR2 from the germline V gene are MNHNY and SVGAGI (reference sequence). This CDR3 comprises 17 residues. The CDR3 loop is CASSHPGLAGGPNEQFF. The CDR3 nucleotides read TGTGCCAGCAGTCACCCGGGACTAGCGGGGGGGCCCAATGAGCAGTTCTTC.

This CDR3 reads CASSSPSTSGVITDTQYF. The CDR3, as DNA: TGTGCCAGCAGCTCCCCATCGACTAGCGGGGTTATCACAGATACGCAGTATTTT. V usage is TRBV7-8 and J usage is TRBJ2-3, with TRBD2 matching 11 bases. V shed 4 bases, J shed 2 bases, and the junction held 11 bases outside the gene matches. CDR3 length: 18 residues. Germline CDR1 and CDR2: SGHVS and FQNEAQ.

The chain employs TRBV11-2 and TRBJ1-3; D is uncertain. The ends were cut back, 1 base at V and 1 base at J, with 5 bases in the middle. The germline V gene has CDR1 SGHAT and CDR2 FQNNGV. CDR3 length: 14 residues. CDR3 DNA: TGTGCCAGCAGCTTAGGGGAATCTGGAAACACCATATATTTT. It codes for CASSLGESGNTIYF.

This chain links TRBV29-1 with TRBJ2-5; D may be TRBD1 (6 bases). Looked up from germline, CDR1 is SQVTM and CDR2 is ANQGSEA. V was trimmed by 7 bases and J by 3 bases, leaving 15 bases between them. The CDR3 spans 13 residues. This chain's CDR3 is CSGTGTTKETQYF. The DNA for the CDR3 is TGCAGCGGGACCGGGACAACGAAAGAGACCCAGTACTTC. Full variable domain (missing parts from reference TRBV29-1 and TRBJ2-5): SAVISQKPSRDICQRGTSLTIQCQVDSQVTMMFWYRQQPGQSLTLIATANQGSEATYESGFVIDKFPISRPNLTFSTLTVSNMSPEDSSIYLCSGTGTTKETQYFGPGTRLLVL.

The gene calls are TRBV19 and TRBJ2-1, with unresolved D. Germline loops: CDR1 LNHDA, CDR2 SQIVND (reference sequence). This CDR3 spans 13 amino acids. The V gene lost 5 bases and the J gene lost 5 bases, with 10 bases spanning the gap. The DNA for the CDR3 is TGTGCCAGTAGTGTTGACCCGCACAATGAGCAGTTCTTC. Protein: CASSVDPHNEQFF.

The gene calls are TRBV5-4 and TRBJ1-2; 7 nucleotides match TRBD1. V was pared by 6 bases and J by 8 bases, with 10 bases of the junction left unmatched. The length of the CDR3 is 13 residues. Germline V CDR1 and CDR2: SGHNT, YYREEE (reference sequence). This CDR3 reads CASTDQGVSGYTF. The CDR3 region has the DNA TGTGCCAGCACCGACCAGGGGGTGTCGGGCTACACCTTC.

The CDR3 spells CASSRRPGDLKHNEQFF. The CDR3 coding sequence is TGTGCCAGCAGTCGTCGGCCGGGAGACCTTAAACACAATGAGCAGTTCTTC. The gene calls are TRBV6-6 and TRBJ2-1, with D possibly being TRBD2 (6 bases). Per the germline V gene, CDR1 is MNHNY and CDR2 is SVGAGI (reference sequence). V was clipped by 5 bases and J by 5 bases, with 22 bases between them. CDR3 length: 17 residues.

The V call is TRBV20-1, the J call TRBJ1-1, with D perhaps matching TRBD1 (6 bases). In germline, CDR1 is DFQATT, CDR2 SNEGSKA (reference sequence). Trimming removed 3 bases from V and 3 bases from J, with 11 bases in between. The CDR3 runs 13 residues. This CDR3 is CSASRGADTEAFF. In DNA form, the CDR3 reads TGCAGTGCTAGTCGGGGGGCAGACACTGAAGCTTTCTTT.

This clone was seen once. CDR3 coding DNA: TGTGCCAGTAGTATCCAGGGACAGTACTATGGCTACACCTTC. This sequence encodes CASSIQGQYYGYTF. This sequence joins TRBV19 and TRBJ1-2; 7 bases are shared with TRBD1. V lost 3 bases and J lost 3; bases outside the gene matches: 4. CDR3 length: 14 amino acids. From germline, CDR1 is LNHDA and CDR2 SQIVND (reference sequence). The variable domain in full, completed from reference TRBV19 and TRBJ1-2, reads DGGITQSPKYLFRKEGQNVTLSCEQNLNHDAMYWYRQDPGQGLRLIYYSQIVNDFQKGDIAEGYSVSREKKESFPLTVTSAQKNPTAFYLCASSIQGQYYGYTFGSGTRLTVV.

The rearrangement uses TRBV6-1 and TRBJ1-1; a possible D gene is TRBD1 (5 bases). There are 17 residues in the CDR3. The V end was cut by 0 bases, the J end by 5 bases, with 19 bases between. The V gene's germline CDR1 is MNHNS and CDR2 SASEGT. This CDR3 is CASSEARAFAGRTEAFF. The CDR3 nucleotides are TGTGCCAGCAGTGAAGCCCGAGCATTCGCAGGGAGGACTGAAGCTTTCTTT.

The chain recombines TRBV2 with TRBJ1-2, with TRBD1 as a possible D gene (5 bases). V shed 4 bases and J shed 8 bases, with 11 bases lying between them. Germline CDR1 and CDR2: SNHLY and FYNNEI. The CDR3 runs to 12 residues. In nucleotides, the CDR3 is TGTGCCAGCAGTGCAGGGTTAAGGGGCTACACCTTC. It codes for CASSAGLRGYTF.

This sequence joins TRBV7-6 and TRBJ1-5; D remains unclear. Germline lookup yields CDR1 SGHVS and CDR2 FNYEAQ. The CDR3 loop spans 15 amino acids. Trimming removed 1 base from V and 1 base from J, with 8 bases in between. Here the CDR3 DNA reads TGTGCCAGCAGCTTAGGTCCCAGCAGCAATCAGCCCCAGCATTTT. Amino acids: CASSLGPSSNQPQHF.

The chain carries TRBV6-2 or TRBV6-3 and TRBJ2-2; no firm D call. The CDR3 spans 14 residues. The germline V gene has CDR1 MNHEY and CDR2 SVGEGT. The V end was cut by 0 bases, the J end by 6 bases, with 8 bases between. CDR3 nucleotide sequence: TGTGCCAGCAGTTACTCGATGCTCTCCGGGGAGCTGTTTTTT. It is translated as CASSYSMLSGELFF.

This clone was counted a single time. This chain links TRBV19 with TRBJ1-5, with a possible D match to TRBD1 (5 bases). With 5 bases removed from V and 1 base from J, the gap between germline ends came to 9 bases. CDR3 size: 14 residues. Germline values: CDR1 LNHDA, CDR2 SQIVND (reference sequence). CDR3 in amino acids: CASSPWDSNQPQHF. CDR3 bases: TGTGCCAGTAGTCCCTGGGACAGCAATCAGCCCCAGCATTTT.

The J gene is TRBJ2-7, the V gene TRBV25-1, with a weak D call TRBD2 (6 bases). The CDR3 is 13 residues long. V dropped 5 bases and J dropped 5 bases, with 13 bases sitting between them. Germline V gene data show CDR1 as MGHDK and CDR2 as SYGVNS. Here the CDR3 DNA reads TGTGCCAGCAGTCCCCCGGGACTTCACGAGCAGTACTTC. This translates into CASSPPGLHEQYF.

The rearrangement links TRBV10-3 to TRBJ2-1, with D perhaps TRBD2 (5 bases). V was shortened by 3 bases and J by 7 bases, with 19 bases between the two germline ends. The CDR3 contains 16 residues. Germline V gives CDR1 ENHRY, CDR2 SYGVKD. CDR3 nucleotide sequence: TGTGCCATCAGTGACCTGGACTCTTTTGGCAGGAATGAGCAGTTCTTC. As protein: CAISDLDSFGRNEQFF.

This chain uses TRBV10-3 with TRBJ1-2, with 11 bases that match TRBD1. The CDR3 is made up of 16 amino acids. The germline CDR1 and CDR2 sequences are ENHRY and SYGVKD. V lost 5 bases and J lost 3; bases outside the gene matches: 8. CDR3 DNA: TGTGCCATCAGTACATCCGGGACAGGGGGATACTATGGCTACACCTTC. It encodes CAISTSGTGGYYGYTF.